The 30 T cell receptor beta chains below come from one sample, sequenced in a study of blood T cells in healthy people across ages. With a J-beta primer mix and a sample-barcoded 5' primer, a second PCR ran roughly 6 to 12 cycles. In TCRdb, the 5' RACE reads were re-called with MiXCR into one record per CDR3 protein. The sample consists of about 1.5 million distinct CDR3 sequences, 35% to 45% of them appearing once. What was sequenced was blood. The source of these receptors is a woman younger than 35 in good health.

CDR3 residues: CASSRGGVAGSEQFF. DNA for the CDR3: TGTGCCAGCAGCCGCGGTGGAGTAGCCGGTAGTGAGCAGTTCTTC. The chain couples TRBV7-9 to TRBJ2-1; D is ambiguous. Trimming took off 5 bases at V and 9 bases at J, with 20 bases between the two ends. CDR3 size: 15 residues. The germline gives CDR1 SEHNR, CDR2 FQNEAQ (reference sequence).

This clonotype was seen a handful of times. The chain employs TRBV27 and TRBJ2-7; 7 nucleotides agree with TRBD1. This CDR3 comprises 15 residues. The V gene end was trimmed by 6 bases and the J gene end by 4 bases; junction bases not matched to a gene: 12. The germline CDR1 and CDR2 sequences are MNHEY and SMNVEV (reference sequence). Written as DNA, the CDR3 is TGTGCCAGCAGCCCGGGGACAGCCTACGGTTACGAGCAGTACTTC. This sequence encodes CASSPGTAYGYEQYF.

This chain connects TRBV29-1 to TRBJ2-7; D possibly corresponds to TRBD2 (5 bases). Between the trimmed V and J ends, which lost 4 bases and 8 bases, there was a span of 18 bases. The germline gives CDR1 SQVTM, CDR2 ANQGSEA. There are 13 residues in the CDR3. The CDR3 protein is CSVGKGVRYQQYF. The CDR3 DNA follows: TGCAGCGTTGGGAAGGGAGTTAGGTATCAGCAGTACTTC.

This clonotype was observed a handful of times. The rearrangement links TRBV20-1 to TRBJ1-2; 7 bases agree with TRBD1. Germline CDR1 reads DFQATT; CDR2 reads SNEGSKA (reference sequence). Germline trimming cut 3 bases from V and 4 bases from J; bases unmatched to any gene: 5. The CDR3 length is 13 residues. The CDR3 loop is CSASLGGSYGYTF. The CDR3 nucleotides are TGCAGTGCTAGCTTAGGGGGCAGCTATGGCTACACCTTC.

This chain joins TRBV20-1 and TRBJ2-7; D remains unclear. CDR3 length: 14 amino acids. The V end was cut by 6 bases, the J end by 1 base, with 16 bases between. CDR1 is DFQATT and CDR2 is SNEGSKA in the germline V gene (reference sequence). The CDR3 spells CSATIAGESYEQYF. The CDR3, as DNA: TGCAGTGCCACCATAGCAGGCGAATCCTACGAGCAGTACTTC.

This clonotype occurred once. This sequence joins TRBV29-1 and TRBJ1-4, with D perhaps matching TRBD1 (5 bases). Germline V gives CDR1 SQVTM, CDR2 ANQGSEA. The CDR3 length is 12 residues. V was shortened by 4 bases and J by 6 bases, with 9 bases between the two germline ends. The CDR3 region has the DNA TGCAGCGTTGTCGGAGGGGATGAAAAACTGTTTTTT. Residues: CSVVGGDEKLFF.

This sequence joins TRBV10-3 and TRBJ2-7; no clear D. The CDR3 is made up of 12 amino acids. Between the trimmed V and J ends, which lost 5 bases and 1 base, there was a span of 6 bases. CDR1 and CDR2 from the germline V gene are ENHRY and SYGVKD. For the CDR3, the DNA is TGTGCCATCAGTAGGAGATCCTACGAGCAGTACTTC. This codes for CAISRRSYEQYF.

The table lists this clonotype with a few counts. The chain employs TRBV20-1 and TRBJ2-1; D is perhaps TRBD2 (5 bases). V gave up 2 bases and J gave up 5 bases, with 13 bases separating them. Germline values: CDR1 DFQATT, CDR2 SNEGSKA (reference sequence). This CDR3 comprises 14 residues. The CDR3 loop reads CSARIRGSDNEQFF. Written as DNA, the CDR3 is TGCAGTGCTAGAATCAGAGGGTCCGACAATGAGCAGTTCTTC.

The rearrangement joins TRBV7-2 to TRBJ2-1; TRBD2 is a possible D gene (6 bases). Trimming removed 5 bases at V and 10 bases at J, with 15 bases between. This CDR3 contains 13 residues. CDR1 SGHTA and CDR2 FQGNSA come from the germline V gene. CDR3 amino acids: CASSPALAYEQFF. In nucleotides, the CDR3 is TGTGCCAGCAGCCCCGCCCTAGCGTACGAGCAGTTCTTC.

J is TRBJ1-1 and V is TRBV3-1; D unresolved. The CDR3 is 13 residues long. V lost 0 bases and J lost 6, with 8 bases in between. Looked up from germline, CDR1 is LGHDT and CDR2 is YNNKEL (reference sequence). The CDR3 sequence: CASSQDAVSEAFF. CDR3 DNA sequence: TGTGCCAGCAGCCAAGATGCGGTATCTGAAGCTTTCTTT.

This clonotype has just one count. This could be a read error, since a much larger clone is one nucleotide away. The chain is built from TRBV29-1 and TRBJ2-5; 10 positions match TRBD2. Losses at the gene ends were 4 bases for V and 7 bases for J; bases not matched to a gene: 9. The germline V gene has CDR1 SQVTM and CDR2 ANQGSEA. The CDR3 length is 14 residues. The CDR3 here is CSVAASGGGGTQYF. The DNA for the CDR3 is TGCAGCGTTGCGGCTAGCGGGGGTGGTGGGACCCAGTACTTC.

The V call is TRBV15, the J call TRBJ2-1, with D possibly being TRBD2 (5 bases). Germline V gene data show CDR1 as LNHNV and CDR2 as YYDKDF (reference sequence). Trimming removed 0 bases from V and 5 bases from J, with 11 bases in between. The CDR3 loop spans 15 amino acids. CDR3 coding DNA: TGTGCCACCAGCAGAGACCGGGGAACAAACAATGAGCAGTTCTTC. Residues: CATSRDRGTNNEQFF.

This clonotype has just a few counts. The chain has TRBV3-1 and TRBJ2-5; D gene ambiguous. The J call may not be correct, given that the DNA end is closer to TRBJ2-7. Germline V gives CDR1 LGHDT, CDR2 YNNKEL (reference sequence). There are 13 residues in the CDR3. CDR3 amino acids: CASSQQAFNEQYF. CDR3 nucleotides: TGTGCCAGCAGCCAACAGGCCTTTAACGAGCAGTACTTC.

This clonotype was observed a handful of times. This chain links TRBV28 with TRBJ1-5, with D tentatively TRBD1 (5 bases). CDR1 and CDR2 from the germline V gene are MDHEN and SYDVKM. V was shortened by 5 bases and J by 1 base, with 9 bases between the two germline ends. The CDR3 is 14 amino acids. The CDR3 bases are TGTGCCAGCAGTGAGACAGTGAGCAATCAGCCCCAGCATTTT. Residues: CASSETVSNQPQHF.

This clonotype occurred a few times. The chain employs TRBV5-1 and TRBJ2-5; a possible D gene is TRBD2 (5 bases). This CDR3 has 14 amino acids. Germline assignment: CDR1 SGHRS and CDR2 YFSETQ. The V gene lost 4 bases and the J gene lost 0 bases, with 10 bases spanning the gap. CDR3 DNA sequence: TGCGCCAGCAGCCCGAGGGCGTACCAAGAGACCCAGTACTTC. Its translation is CASSPRAYQETQYF.

The chain has TRBV7-9 and TRBJ1-5; D gene ambiguous. The CDR3 covers 16 residues. The V end was cut by 3 bases, the J end by 5 bases, with 17 bases between. In germline, CDR1 is SEHNR, CDR2 FQNEAQ (reference sequence). The CDR3 reads CASSFNVGGNDQPQHF. The CDR3 DNA is TGTGCCAGCAGCTTTAACGTAGGAGGGAACGATCAGCCCCAGCATTTT.

The chain couples TRBV12-3 or TRBV12-4 to TRBJ2-1; 8 bases map to TRBD2. Trimming cost V 6 bases and J 0 bases; bases outside gene matches: 7. The CDR3 has 16 residues. CDR3 loop: CASSLRGAVSYNEQFF. The CDR3 DNA is TGTGCCAGCAGCTTGCGGGGGGCTGTCTCCTACAATGAGCAGTTCTTC.

This clonotype showed up just a few times. The CDR3 DNA is TGTGCCAGCAGCCAGGGACACTCAATCACCGGGGAGCTGTTTTTT. Translation: CASSQGHSITGELFF. V is TRBV4-2 and J is TRBJ2-2; TRBD1 might be the D (6 bases). The CDR3 loop spans 15 amino acids. Germline-derived CDR1 and CDR2 are LGHNA and YNFKEQ. Deletions cut 3 bases from V and 4 bases from J, with 12 bases between.

The chain links TRBV12-3 or TRBV12-4 to TRBJ2-5, with a possible D match to TRBD2 (6 bases). The J call may be incorrect, as the DNA end agrees better with TRBJ2-7. This CDR3 is 14 amino acids long. CDR3 sequence (DNA): TGTGCCAGCAGTGTCGCGGGAAAAAATGGCGAGCAGTACTTC. It specifies CASSVAGKNGEQYF.

The V and J genes are TRBV7-6 and TRBJ2-5; weak D call: TRBD2 (6 bases). Germline CDR1 is SGHVS and CDR2 is FNYEAQ. Trimming shortened V by 3 bases and J by 1 base, and 9 bases separated the two germline ends. The CDR3 covers 14 residues. CDR3 sequence reads: CASSFGLRQETQYF. CDR3 coding DNA: TGTGCCAGCAGCTTTGGACTACGCCAAGAGACCCAGTACTTC. Based on the CDR3 plus reference TRBV7-6 and TRBJ2-5, the full variable domain is GAGVSQSPRYKVTKRGQDVALRCDPISGHVSLYWYRQALGQGPEFLTYFNYEAQQDKSGLPNDRFSAERPEGSISTLTIQRTEQRDSAMYRCASSFGLRQETQYFGPGTRLLVL.

This clonotype was seen a handful of times. This chain connects TRBV6-5 to TRBJ2-5, with D unresolved. The J call may be wrong; the DNA end is better matched by TRBJ2-7. Per the germline V gene, CDR1 is MNHEY and CDR2 is SVGAGI. This CDR3 comprises 14 residues. CDR3 nucleotides: TGTGCCAGCAGTTACTCACAGCCCACCTACGAGCAGTACTTC. It is translated as CASSYSQPTYEQYF.

This chain links TRBV6-5 with TRBJ2-7; 7 nucleotides agree with TRBD2. The germline gives CDR1 MNHEY, CDR2 SVGAGI. J gave up 2 bases and V 0 bases, and 7 bases lay outside the gene matches. The CDR3 contains 16 residues. The CDR3 reads CASSYSSRLAAYEQYF. The DNA of the CDR3 is TGTGCCAGCAGTTACTCGAGTAGGCTAGCGGCCTACGAGCAGTACTTC.

This chain uses TRBV20-1 with TRBJ1-2; 9 bases are a match to TRBD1. V was pared by 4 bases and J by 1 base, with 7 bases of the junction left unmatched. This CDR3 comprises 15 residues. Per the germline V gene, CDR1 is DFQATT and CDR2 is SNEGSKA (reference sequence). The CDR3 bases are TGCAGTGCTAATCCGGGACAGGGAGTTAACTATGGCTACACCTTC. Its protein is CSANPGQGVNYGYTF.

The CDR3 here is CASSSRTSGGYSYNEQFF. CDR3 nucleotide sequence: TGTGCCAGCAGCTCTAGGACTAGCGGGGGGTACTCCTACAATGAGCAGTTCTTC. The J gene is TRBJ2-1, the V gene TRBV11-2; 14 nucleotides align to TRBD2. The length of the CDR3 is 18 residues. Germline lookup yields CDR1 SGHAT and CDR2 FQNNGV. The V gene end was trimmed by 4 bases and the J gene end by 0 bases; junction bases not matched to a gene: 5.

This clonotype occurred once. J is TRBJ2-7 and V is TRBV4-3, with 7 bases identical to TRBD1. The CDR3 runs 17 residues. Per germline, CDR1 LGHNA and CDR2 YSLEER. The V and J ends lost 2 bases and 2 bases, in that order; junction bases with no gene match: 12. For the CDR3, the DNA is TGCGCCAGCAGCCAACTACCGGGGTCGGGACAGCCCTACGAGCAGTACTTC. It translates to CASSQLPGSGQPYEQYF.

CDR3 in amino acids: CASRSLGASGGDTQYF. The CDR3 DNA sequence: TGTGCCAGCAGATCCCTAGGGGCTAGCGGGGGAGATACGCAGTATTTT. The chain carries TRBV21-1 and TRBJ2-3; TRBD2, as called in the table, went unchecked against the DNA. TRBV21-1 is a known pseudogene. This CDR3 spans 16 amino acids.

This clonotype was seen a handful of times. The chain combines TRBV29-1 with TRBJ2-5; D could derive from TRBD1 or TRBD2 (7 bases each). The CDR3 consists of 16 residues. From germline, CDR1 is SQVTM and CDR2 ANQGSEA. Trimming shortened V by 3 bases and J by 2 bases, and 19 bases separated the two germline ends. CDR3 sequence (DNA): TGCAGCGTTGATTCCGCAGGGGGGGGCGAGCAAGAGACCCAGTACTTC. Protein: CSVDSAGGGEQETQYF. Full variable domain (missing parts from reference TRBV29-1 and TRBJ2-5): SAVISQKPSRDICQRGTSLTIQCQVDSQVTMMFWYRQQPGQSLTLIATANQGSEATYESGFVIDKFPISRPNLTFSTLTVSNMSPEDSSIYLCSVDSAGGGEQETQYFGPGTRLLVL.

The chain couples TRBV10-3 to TRBJ2-1; 9 bases match TRBD2. The CDR3 is made up of 14 amino acids. Germline V gene sequence: CDR1 ENHRY, CDR2 SYGVKD. Trimming removed 4 bases from V and 5 bases from J; junction bases left unmatched: 3. DNA for the CDR3: TGTGCCATCAGTGCTAGCGGGATTCACAATGAGCAGTTCTTC. This sequence encodes CAISASGIHNEQFF.

This chain uses TRBV5-6 with TRBJ2-4; D remains ambiguous. Germline CDR1 is SGHDT and CDR2 is YYEEEE. V was shortened by 0 bases and J by 13 bases, with 23 bases between the two germline ends. The CDR3 totals 16 residues. The CDR3 nucleotides read TGTGCCAGCAGCTTGGCAGCTGGGGAACGGTCCTATGAGCAGTACTTC. Translation: CASSLAAGERSYEQYF. Full variable domain (rest looked up from reference TRBV5-6 and TRBJ2-4): DAGVTQSPTHLIKTRGQQVTLRCSPKSGHDTVSWYQQALGQGPQFIFQYYEEEERQRGNFPDRFSGHQFPNYSSELNVNALLLGDSALYLCASSLAAGERSYEQYFGAGTRLSVL.

V usage is TRBV6-2 or TRBV6-3 and J usage is TRBJ2-4; D might be TRBD1 (6 bases). The CDR3 length is 15 residues. Trimming took off 2 bases at V and 3 bases at J, with 11 bases between the two ends. Per germline, CDR1 MNHEY and CDR2 SVGEGT. In DNA, the CDR3 is TGTGCCAGCAGTTACGGGCCCAGGGGCAAAAACATTCAGTACTTC. Translation: CASSYGPRGKNIQYF.